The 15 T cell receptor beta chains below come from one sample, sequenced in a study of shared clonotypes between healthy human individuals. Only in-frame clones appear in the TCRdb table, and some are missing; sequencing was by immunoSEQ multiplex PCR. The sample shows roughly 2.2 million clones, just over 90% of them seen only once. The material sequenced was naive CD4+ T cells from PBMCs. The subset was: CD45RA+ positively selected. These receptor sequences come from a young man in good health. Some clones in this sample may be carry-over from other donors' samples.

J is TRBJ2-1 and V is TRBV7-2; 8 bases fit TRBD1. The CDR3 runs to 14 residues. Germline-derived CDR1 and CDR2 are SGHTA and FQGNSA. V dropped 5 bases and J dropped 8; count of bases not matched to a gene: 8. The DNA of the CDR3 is TGTGCCAGCAGCAGAAACAGGGGGACATATGAGCAGTTCTTC. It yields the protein CASSRNRGTYEQFF.

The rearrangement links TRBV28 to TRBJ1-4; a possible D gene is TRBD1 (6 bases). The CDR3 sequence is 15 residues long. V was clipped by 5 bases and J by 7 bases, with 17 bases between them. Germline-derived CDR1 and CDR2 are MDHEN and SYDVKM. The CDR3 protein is CASSHGRGASEKLFF. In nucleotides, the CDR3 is TGTGCCAGCAGTCATGGACGGGGGGCGAGTGAAAAACTGTTTTTT.

The CDR3 nucleotides are TGTGCCAGCAGCCAAGAAGGAGGGGCTAAGATTACCGGGGAGCTGTTTTTT. Translation gives CASSQEGGAKITGELFF. The J gene is TRBJ2-2, the V gene TRBV4-2, with a possible D match to TRBD2 (6 bases). From germline, CDR1 is LGHNA and CDR2 YNFKEQ. The CDR3 is made up of 17 amino acids. Trimming took off 0 bases at V and 5 bases at J, with 16 bases between the two ends.

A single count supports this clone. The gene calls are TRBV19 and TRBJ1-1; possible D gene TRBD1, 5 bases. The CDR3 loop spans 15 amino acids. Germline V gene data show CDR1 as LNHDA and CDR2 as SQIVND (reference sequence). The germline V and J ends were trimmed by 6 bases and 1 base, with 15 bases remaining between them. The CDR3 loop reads CASRGSRGGNTEAFF. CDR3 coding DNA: TGTGCCAGTAGAGGCTCGCGGGGGGGGAACACTGAAGCTTTCTTT. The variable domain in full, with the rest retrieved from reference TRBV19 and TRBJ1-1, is DGGITQSPKYLFRKEGQNVTLSCEQNLNHDAMYWYRQDPGQGLRLIYYSQIVNDFQKGDIAEGYSVSREKKESFPLTVTSAQKNPTAFYLCASRGSRGGNTEAFFGQGTRLTVV.

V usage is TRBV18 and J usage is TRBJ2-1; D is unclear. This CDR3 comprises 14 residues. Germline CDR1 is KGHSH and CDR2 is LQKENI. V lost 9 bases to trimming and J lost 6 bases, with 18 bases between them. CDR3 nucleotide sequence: TGTGCCAGTCAAGGTGCGGAAACCCCCAATGAGCAGTTCTTC. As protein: CASQGAETPNEQFF.

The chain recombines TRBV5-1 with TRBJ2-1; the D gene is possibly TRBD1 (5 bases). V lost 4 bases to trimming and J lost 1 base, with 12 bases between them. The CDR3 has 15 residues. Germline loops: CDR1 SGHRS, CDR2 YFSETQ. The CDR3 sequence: CASSARTPSYNEQFF. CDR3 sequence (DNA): TGCGCCAGCAGCGCCCGGACACCGTCCTACAATGAGCAGTTCTTC.

CDR3 sequence: CASSLAWLTYEQYF. The CDR3 DNA is TGTGCCAGCAGCTTAGCGTGGCTGACCTACGAGCAGTACTTC. The chain combines TRBV7-2 with TRBJ2-7; D unclear. CDR1 SGHTA and CDR2 FQGNSA come from the germline V gene. The CDR3 covers 14 residues. Trimming removed 0 bases at V and 2 bases at J, with 8 bases between. Full variable domain (outside the CDR3, taken from reference TRBV7-2 and TRBJ2-7): GAGVSQSPSNKVTEKGKDVELRCDPISGHTALYWYRQSLGQGLEFLIYFQGNSAPDKSGLPSDRFSAERTGGSVSTLTIQRTQQEDSAVYLCASSLAWLTYEQYFGPGTRLTVT.

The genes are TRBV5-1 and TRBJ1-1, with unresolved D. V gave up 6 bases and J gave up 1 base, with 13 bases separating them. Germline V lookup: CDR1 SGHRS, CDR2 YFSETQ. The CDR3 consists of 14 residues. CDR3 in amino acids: CASTPTRQNTEAFF. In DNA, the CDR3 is TGCGCCAGCACACCGACAAGACAGAACACTGAAGCTTTCTTT.

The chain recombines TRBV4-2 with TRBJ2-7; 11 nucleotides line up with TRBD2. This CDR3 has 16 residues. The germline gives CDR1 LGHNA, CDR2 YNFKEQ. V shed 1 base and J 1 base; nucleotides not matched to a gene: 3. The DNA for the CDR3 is TGTGCCAGCAGCCAAGCAACTAGCGGGAGTTCCTACGAGCAGTACTTC. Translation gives CASSQATSGSSYEQYF.

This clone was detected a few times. CDR3 coding DNA: TGTGCCAGCAGGCAGGGTCTCGGCTATGGCTACACCTTC. Protein sequence: CASRQGLGYGYTF. This chain joins TRBV25-1 and TRBJ1-2; tentative D call: TRBD1 (5 bases). The CDR3 has 13 residues. Germline CDR1 MGHDK, CDR2 SYGVNS. Trimming cost V 6 bases and J 4 bases, with 12 bases left between them.

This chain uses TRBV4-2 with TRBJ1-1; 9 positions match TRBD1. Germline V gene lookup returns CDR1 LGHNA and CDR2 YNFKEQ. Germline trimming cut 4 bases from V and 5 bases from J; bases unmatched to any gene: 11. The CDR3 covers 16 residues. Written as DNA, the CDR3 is TGTGCCAGCAGCCGGGCCCTCACAGGGGGCATAACTGAAGCTTTCTTT. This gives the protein CASSRALTGGITEAFF.

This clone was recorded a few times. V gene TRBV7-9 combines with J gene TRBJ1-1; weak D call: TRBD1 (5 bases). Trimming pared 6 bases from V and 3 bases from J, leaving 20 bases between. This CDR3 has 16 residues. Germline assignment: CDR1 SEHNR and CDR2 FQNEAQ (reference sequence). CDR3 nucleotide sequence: TGTGCCAGCAGGTACGGGGCGAGCTGGGAGTACACTGAAGCTTTCTTT. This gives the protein CASRYGASWEYTEAFF.

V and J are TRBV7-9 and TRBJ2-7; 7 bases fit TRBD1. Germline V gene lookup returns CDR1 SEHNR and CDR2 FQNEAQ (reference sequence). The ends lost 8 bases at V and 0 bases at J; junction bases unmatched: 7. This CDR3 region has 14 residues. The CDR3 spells CASRQGPSSYEQYF. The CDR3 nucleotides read TGTGCCAGCCGACAGGGACCGAGCTCCTACGAGCAGTACTTC.

CDR3 coding DNA: TGTGCCAGCAGCTGGGGGACTAGGACAGGGGACCGCTACACCTTC. Translating gives CASSWGTRTGDRYTF. V and J are TRBV11-2 and TRBJ1-2, with 9 bases fitting TRBD1. The V gene's germline CDR1 is SGHAT and CDR2 FQNNGV. Trimming removed 4 bases from V and 9 bases from J; junction bases left unmatched: 12. The CDR3 has 15 amino acids.

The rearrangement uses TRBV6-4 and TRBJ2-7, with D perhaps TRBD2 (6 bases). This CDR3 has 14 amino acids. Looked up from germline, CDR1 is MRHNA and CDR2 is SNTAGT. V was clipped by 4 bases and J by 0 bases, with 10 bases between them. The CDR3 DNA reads TGTGCCAGCAGTGTTCAAGCGGGCTCCTACGAGCAGTACTTC. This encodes CASSVQAGSYEQYF.